Below, 11 T cell receptor beta chains from the same sample are listed, as sequenced in a study of blood T cells in healthy people across ages. It was with a sample-barcoded 5' primer and a J-beta primer mix that a second PCR of about 6 to 12 cycles was run. TCRdb analysed the 5' RACE reads with MiXCR anew, one entry per CDR3 protein. The sample has approximately 960,000 distinct CDR3 sequences, about 29% seen once. In addition, the sample was reused for a study of T cells of mothers and their children.

Material: blood. These receptors all come from a middle-aged woman in good health.

As concerns this clonotype: This may come from a read error, since a much larger clone is one base off. The chain is built from TRBV20-1 and TRBJ1-1, with 7 bases fitting TRBD1. The CDR3 runs to 14 residues. Germline CDR1 and CDR2: DFQATT and SNEGSKA (reference sequence). This CDR3 is CSALDRDRNTEVFF. CDR3 in DNA: TGCAGTGCCCTTGACAGGGATCGTAACACTGAAGTTTTCTTT.

This clonotype was detected ten times or more. The gene calls are TRBV20-1 and TRBJ2-6; tentative D call: TRBD1 (5 bases). The CDR3 covers 16 residues. With 6 bases removed from V and 4 bases from J, the gap between germline ends came to 19 bases. In germline, CDR1 is DFQATT, CDR2 SNEGSKA (reference sequence). The CDR3 DNA reads TGCAGTGCGAGCGACAGAGTTTTCTCGGGGGCCAACGTCCTGACTTTC. Translated: CSASDRVFSGANVLTF.

This clonotype was counted only a few times. V and J are TRBV28 and TRBJ1-2; the D is unclear. CDR1 and CDR2 (germline): MDHEN, SYDVKM. The CDR3 has 12 residues. The V and J ends lost 7 bases and 7 bases respectively, with 13 bases between them. This CDR3 reads CASNILPGGYTF. Here the CDR3 DNA reads TGTGCCAGCAACATTCTACCCGGTGGCTACACCTTC.

The chain employs TRBV15 and TRBJ2-5, with D uncertain. Germline V gene sequence: CDR1 LNHNV, CDR2 YYDKDF (reference sequence). Trimming left V 1 base short and J 5 bases short, with 5 bases between. CDR3 size: 12 residues. The CDR3 bases are TGTGCCACCAGCAGAGGAGAGGAGACCCAGTACTTC. Amino acids: CATSRGEETQYF.

The V gene is TRBV18, the J gene TRBJ2-1; tentative D call: TRBD1 (6 bases). V was shortened by 4 bases and J by 7 bases, with 11 bases between the two germline ends. The CDR3 runs to 13 residues. CDR1 is KGHSH, CDR2 LQKENI, per germline. The CDR3 DNA is TGTGCCAGCTCACGGGACACCAGAAATGAGCAGTTCTTC. Translation: CASSRDTRNEQFF.

The rearrangement joins TRBV18 to TRBJ2-5, with D uncertain. Germline V gives CDR1 KGHSH, CDR2 LQKENI. This CDR3 spans 17 amino acids. V lost 3 bases and J 2 bases, leaving 19 bases between the germline ends. The CDR3 coding sequence is TGTGCCAGCTCACCTATAACAAAGGGAACTATTCAAGAGACCCAGTACTTC. It encodes CASSPITKGTIQETQYF.

The sample holds a few counts of this clonotype. One base away lies a much larger clone, so this may be a sequencing read error. V gene TRBV29-1 combines with J gene TRBJ2-7; maybe TRBD2 (5 bases). The CDR3 contains 14 residues. The germline V gene encodes CDR1 SQVTM and CDR2 ANQGSEA. Trimming took 7 bases from V and 7 from J, leaving 23 bases between them. The CDR3, as DNA: TGCAGCGCACTACGGGGAATCTCCTACAATGAGCAGTACTTC. Translation: CSALRGISYNEQYF.

This clonotype was seen more than once but under ten times. V and J are TRBV4-1 and TRBJ1-5; TRBD1 might be the D (6 bases). V dropped 0 bases and J dropped 7 bases, with 10 bases sitting between them. This CDR3 comprises 14 residues. In germline, CDR1 is MGHRA, CDR2 YSYEKL. DNA for the CDR3: TGCGCCAGCAGCCAAGATCGGGGGCAGCAGCCCCAGCATTTT. The encoded protein is CASSQDRGQQPQHF.

On this clonotype: A much larger clone lies a single base off, so this may be a read error. V and J are TRBV5-6 and TRBJ2-3; D ambiguous. In germline, CDR1 is SGHDT, CDR2 YYEEEE. CDR3 length equals 14 residues. CDR3 bases: TGTGCCAGCGGCTTGCTACTCAGCACAGATACGCAGTATTTT. Translated: CASGLLLSTDTQYF.

This chain links TRBV28 with TRBJ2-5; 9 bases match TRBD1. The J call may be mistaken, given a closer DNA end match to TRBJ2-1. This CDR3 is built from 19 residues. Germline lookup yields CDR1 MDHEN and CDR2 SYDVKM. The CDR3 region is CASSSPTGGLAALQETQFF. In DNA form, the CDR3 reads TGTGCCAGCAGTTCCCCTACAGGGGGCTTAGCGGCCCTACAAGAGACCCAGTTCTTC.

V and J are TRBV5-1 and TRBJ1-2, with a weak D call TRBD1 (6 bases). Trimming removed 4 bases from V and 4 bases from J, with 14 bases in between. The CDR3 has 14 residues. Germline CDR1 SGHRS, CDR2 YFSETQ. DNA for the CDR3: TGCGCCAGCAGCGGATCACAGGGATCCTATGGCTACACCTTC. Translation: CASSGSQGSYGYTF.